The 6 T cell receptor beta chains reported below all come from one sample, sequenced in a study of PD-1 blockade in classical Hodgkin lymphoma. The method was immunoSEQ multiplex PCR; TCRdb's version includes in-frame clones alone and lacks a portion of them. Seen here are tens of thousands of clones, roughly 90% observed once, and the top ten hold roughly a tenth. With no exception, relapse followed autologous stem cell transplantation in all patients, and brentuximab vedotin exposure varied. Sequencing used peripheral blood mononuclear cells (PBMCs), obtained at baseline. Receptors were obtained from a human donor with classical Hodgkin lymphoma.

J is TRBJ1-5 and V is TRBV27; D remains ambiguous. Germline V gene lookup returns CDR1 MNHEY and CDR2 SMNVEV (reference sequence). The CDR3 sequence is 13 residues long. V lost 1 base and J lost 5, with 6 bases in between. CDR3 protein: CASSLYGDQPQHF. CDR3 sequence (DNA): TGTGCCAGCAGTTTATACGGGGATCAGCCCCAGCATTTT.

The chain links TRBV27 to TRBJ2-7; 10 nucleotides align to TRBD1. The CDR3 is made up of 15 amino acids. The J segment lost 0 bases and the V segment lost 4 bases, leaving 3 bases of the junction unmatched. Germline CDR1 is MNHEY and CDR2 is SMNVEV (reference sequence). The CDR3 protein is CASSYGTGDSYEQYF. In DNA, the CDR3 is TGTGCCAGCAGTTACGGGACAGGGGACTCCTACGAGCAGTACTTC.

The V call is TRBV4-2, the J call TRBJ2-5; 10 bases match TRBD1. CDR1 is LGHNA and CDR2 is YNFKEQ in the germline V gene. V lost 1 base and J lost 4; bases outside the gene matches: 9. The CDR3 loop spans 17 amino acids. The CDR3 nucleotides are TGTGCCAGCAGCCAAGGGGAGGGACAGGGGTTGGTAGAGACCCAGTACTTC. Protein: CASSQGEGQGLVETQYF.

V is TRBV28 and J is TRBJ2-7; the D is unclear. This CDR3 spans 15 amino acids. Germline CDR1 and CDR2: MDHEN and SYDVKM. Trimming cost V 7 bases and J 1 base, with 17 bases left between them. Written as DNA, the CDR3 is TGTGCCAGCATCCGATCAGTGGTAGGGTCCTACGAGCAGTACTTC. It specifies CASIRSVVGSYEQYF.

The J gene is TRBJ1-4, the V gene TRBV4-1, with D perhaps matching TRBD1 (6 bases). This CDR3 region has 13 residues. V lost 1 base to trimming and J lost 7 bases, with 7 bases between them. Per germline, CDR1 MGHRA and CDR2 YSYEKL. CDR3 amino acids: CASSQGTVEKLFF. The CDR3 DNA is TGCGCCAGCAGCCAAGGGACAGTTGAAAAACTGTTTTTT.

This clone was seen a single time. This chain links TRBV2 with TRBJ2-3, with 7 bases lining up with TRBD2. The V gene end was trimmed by 5 bases and the J gene end by 1 base; junction bases not matched to a gene: 6. The length of the CDR3 is 15 residues. The germline V gene has CDR1 SNHLY and CDR2 FYNNEI. CDR3 sequence: CASSRREGRTDTQYF. For the CDR3, the DNA is TGTGCCAGCAGTAGGAGGGAGGGACGCACAGATACGCAGTATTTT.